The next 19 T cell receptor beta chains were all read from a single sample in a study of cytomegalovirus exposure and HLA in healthy donors (dated by TCRdb to about 2017). Library preparation was by the immunoSEQ multiplex PCR assay. For the multiplex PCR, a mixture combining 60 forward primers for TCR Vbeta segments and 13 reverse primers for TCR Jbeta segments was used. Here the immuneACCESS table is served through TCRdb, limited to in-frame sequences with V and J called. Missing clones are a known gap in these copies; in checked studies unresolved V genes cover under half, and the rest lacks a known reason. The sample table shows 90,000 or so clones, and approximately 70% are seen once. The ten largest clonotypes hold roughly 16% of the sample. Sequenced material: PBMCs. The receptors originated from a woman between 45 and 60 years old in good health and CMV-seropositive.

The V call is TRBV6-1, the J call TRBJ2-7; weak D call: TRBD1 (5 bases). V was cut by 0 bases and J by 2 bases, with 8 bases left in between. This CDR3 is 14 amino acids long. Germline CDR1 and CDR2: MNHNS and SASEGT. CDR3 loop: CASSEAGVTYEQYF. The CDR3 region has the DNA TGTGCCAGCAGTGAAGCAGGGGTCACCTACGAGCAGTACTTC.

There are a few counts of this clone. The J gene is TRBJ2-7, the V gene TRBV19; 11 bases agree with TRBD1. V dropped 5 bases and J dropped 1; count of bases not matched to a gene: 7. This CDR3 is 16 amino acids long. Germline V gives CDR1 LNHDA, CDR2 SQIVND (reference sequence). This CDR3 reads CASSSLGQGGSYEQYF. For the CDR3, the DNA is TGTGCCAGTAGTTCCTTGGGACAGGGGGGATCCTACGAGCAGTACTTC.

The chain combines TRBV11-2 with TRBJ2-3, with a tentative D call TRBD1 (5 bases). Germline lookup yields CDR1 SGHAT and CDR2 FQNNGV. Trimming took 1 base from V and 2 from J, leaving 13 bases between them. CDR3 length: 16 amino acids. As DNA, the CDR3 is TGTGCCAGCAGCTTAGGGAGCCTGGACAACACAGATACGCAGTATTTT. It encodes CASSLGSLDNTDTQYF.

The chain combines TRBV28 with TRBJ2-1, with D possibly being TRBD2 (6 bases). The CDR3 is 17 residues long. Germline CDR1 and CDR2: MDHEN and SYDVKM. V lost 0 bases and J 9 bases, leaving 21 bases between the germline ends. The CDR3, as DNA: TGTGCCAGCAGTTTATGGGCCCTCGGTAGCGGTAGGTCTGAGCAGTTCTTC. Translating it yields CASSLWALGSGRSEQFF.

This clone was recorded a few times. The chain is built from TRBV27 and TRBJ2-3; D unresolved. V lost 4 bases, J lost 2 bases, and 16 bases lay in between. CDR1 and CDR2 from the germline V gene are MNHEY and SMNVEV (reference sequence). The CDR3 spans 16 residues. CDR3 sequence reads: CASSSFNGGPTDTQYF. The DNA of the CDR3 is TGTGCCAGCAGTTCCTTTAATGGCGGCCCCACAGATACGCAGTATTTT.

This chain uses TRBV7-9 with TRBJ2-1, with 7 bases fitting TRBD2. CDR1 is SEHNR and CDR2 is FQNEAQ in the germline V gene (reference sequence). Trimming at V came to 6 bases and at J to 8 bases, leaving 13 bases not matched to a gene. The CDR3 loop spans 15 amino acids. The CDR3 DNA sequence: TGTGCCAGCAGACTCGGACTAGTGGTGAGCGATGAGCAGTTCTTC. Its translation: CASRLGLVVSDEQFF.

This clone was picked up a small number of times. V is TRBV6-4 and J is TRBJ2-3; TRBD1 is a possible D gene (5 bases). The CDR3 sequence is 13 residues long. V lost 4 bases to trimming and J lost 5 bases, with 10 bases between them. The germline CDR1 and CDR2 sequences are MRHNA and SNTAGT. DNA of the CDR3: TGTGCCAGCAGTGTAGACAGTGAAGATACGCAGTATTTT. Translating it yields CASSVDSEDTQYF.

This clone was found once. This rearrangement joins TRBV5-1 to TRBJ2-5; TRBD1 might be the D (6 bases). Trimming removed 0 bases from V and 5 bases from J, with 8 bases in between. This CDR3 has 13 amino acids. Germline CDR1 and CDR2: SGHRS and YFSETQ. CDR3 coding DNA: TGCGCCAGCAGCTTGGTGGGGGCTGAGACCCAGTACTTC. Translating it yields CASSLVGAETQYF. The whole variable domain, filled in from reference TRBV5-1 and TRBJ2-5, reads KAGVTQTPRYLIKTRGQQVTLSCSPISGHRSVSWYQQTPGQGLQFLFEYFSETQRNKGNFPGRFSGRQFSNSRSEMNVSTLELGDSALYLCASSLVGAETQYFGPGTRLLVL.

This chain connects TRBV6-5 to TRBJ2-5; 8 positions match TRBD2. CDR1 and CDR2 (germline): MNHEY, SVGAGI. The CDR3 totals 14 residues. The J segment lost 3 bases and the V segment lost 6 bases, leaving 6 bases of the junction unmatched. The chain's CDR3 is CASSRFSGKETQYF. Written as DNA, the CDR3 is TGTGCCAGCAGCCGATTTAGCGGGAAAGAGACCCAGTACTTC.

The J gene is TRBJ2-5, the V gene TRBV7-2, with 8 positions matching TRBD1. The DNA end is a closer match to TRBJ2-7, so the J assignment may be wrong. The CDR3 runs 14 residues. Germline-derived CDR1 and CDR2 are SGHTA and FQGNSA. In DNA, the CDR3 is TGTGCCAGCAGCCAAGGACAGGGAGCCTACGAGCAGTACTTC. Its protein is CASSQGQGAYEQYF.

This clone was counted a single time. The V and J genes are TRBV7-9 and TRBJ1-4, with 12 nucleotides matching TRBD1. Germline lookup yields CDR1 SEHNR and CDR2 FQNEAQ (reference sequence). The trim removed 5 bases at V and 8 bases at J, leaving 3 bases unmatched. This CDR3 has 14 residues. Here the CDR3 reads CASSPGTGGEKLFF. For the CDR3, the DNA is TGTGCCAGCAGCCCGGGGACAGGGGGCGAAAAACTGTTTTTT.

The chain couples TRBV5-6 to TRBJ1-5, with 7 bases identical to TRBD1. The CDR3 consists of 14 residues. Germline V lookup: CDR1 SGHDT, CDR2 YYEEEE. V gave up 5 bases and J gave up 4 bases; unmatched junction bases: 6. CDR3 coding DNA: TGTGCCAGCAGTCGGGGACAGACGAATCAGCCCCAGCATTTT. Protein product: CASSRGQTNQPQHF. The full variable domain, completed using reference TRBV5-6 and TRBJ1-5, is DAGVTQSPTHLIKTRGQQVTLRCSPKSGHDTVSWYQQALGQGPQFIFQYYEEEERQRGNFPDRFSGHQFPNYSSELNVNALLLGDSALYLCASSRGQTNQPQHFGDGTRLSIL.

The chain joins TRBV5-1 to TRBJ2-3; a possible D gene is TRBD2 (5 bases). Germline V CDR1 and CDR2: SGHRS, YFSETQ. CDR3 length equals 18 residues. Trimming took 0 bases from V and 0 from J, leaving 17 bases between them. CDR3 in DNA: TGCGCCAGCAGCTTGGAGCGGCTAACTTCCTTCAGCACAGATACGCAGTATTTT. As protein: CASSLERLTSFSTDTQYF.

The chain recombines TRBV19 with TRBJ2-7, with unresolved D. The germline V gene encodes CDR1 LNHDA and CDR2 SQIVND (reference sequence). This CDR3 contains 12 residues. Trimming removed 7 bases from V and 3 bases from J, with 10 bases in between. CDR3 protein: CASISPGYEQYF. The CDR3 nucleotides are TGTGCCAGTATATCTCCGGGCTACGAGCAGTACTTC.

V is TRBV2 and J is TRBJ1-2; no clear D. This CDR3 contains 14 residues. Germline CDR1 is SNHLY and CDR2 is FYNNEI. V dropped 0 bases and J dropped 4 bases, with 9 bases sitting between them. CDR3 protein: CASSEARAAYGYTF. The CDR3 DNA reads as TGTGCCAGCAGTGAAGCGCGGGCAGCCTATGGCTACACCTTC.

This clone showed up just a few times. The chain is built from TRBV4-3 and TRBJ2-1; 7 bases map to TRBD2. CDR1 is LGHNA and CDR2 is YSLEER in the germline V gene. The CDR3 runs 17 residues. V was pared by 0 bases and J by 8 bases, with 13 bases of the junction left unmatched. The CDR3 loop is CASSQDTFGGSGYEQFF. The DNA of the CDR3 is TGCGCCAGCAGCCAAGATACATTTGGCGGGAGCGGGTATGAGCAGTTCTTC.

V gene TRBV19 combines with J gene TRBJ2-6, with no clear D. Germline CDR1 LNHDA, CDR2 SQIVND (reference sequence). CDR3 size: 18 residues. Trimming pared 2 bases from V and 2 bases from J, leaving 16 bases between. CDR3 coding DNA: TGTGCCAGTAGTATATTGTGGGCACGTGTGGCTGGGGCCAACGTCCTGACTTTC. This sequence encodes CASSILWARVAGANVLTF.

The genes are TRBV5-4 and TRBJ2-2, with D perhaps matching TRBD1 (5 bases). V dropped 9 bases and J dropped 5 bases, with 20 bases sitting between them. Germline V gene sequence: CDR1 SGHNT, CDR2 YYREEE (reference sequence). This CDR3 has 15 amino acids. This CDR3 is CATDDRRSRTGELFF. In DNA, the CDR3 is TGTGCCACCGACGACAGACGGAGTCGGACCGGGGAGCTGTTTTTT.

This sequence joins TRBV9 and TRBJ2-7; TRBD2 is a possible D gene (6 bases). The V end lost 3 bases, the J end lost 7 bases, and 20 bases lay between the germline ends. The germline CDR1 and CDR2 sequences are SGDLS and YYNGEE. CDR3 length: 15 amino acids. Here the CDR3 reads CASSASLGLGGEQYF. CDR3 nucleotides: TGTGCCAGCAGCGCCTCTCTAGGTTTGGGGGGTGAGCAGTACTTC.